This TCR beta chain was documented in a study of cytomegalovirus exposure and HLA in healthy donors. Study information: A subsequent analysis reported that the 120 or so validation repertoires were produced on the same platform that had also been used for the 666 first-cohort repertoires.

Assay used: immunoSEQ multiplex PCR; TCRdb lists only in-frame clones, some missing. The sample lists 130,000 or so clones, approximately 92% occurring once. The V end lost 4 bases, the J end lost 6 bases, and 8 bases lay between the germline ends. Germline V lookup: CDR1 SGHRS, CDR2 YFSETQ. There are 12 residues in the CDR3. Study results and caveats: Cytomegalovirus status, reportedly, was diagnosed with high specificity and sensitivity by the classifier. Despite most TCR sequences being rare, some public TCRs occurred in many donors. It was 150 or so TCR beta chains that were listed as cytomegalovirus-associated.

Of note for this clone: The antigen is undetermined.

Sequenced: PBMCs. V is TRBV5-1 and J is TRBJ2-1; a possible D gene is TRBD2 (5 bases). This clonotype originated in a young woman in good health and CMV-seronegative. The CDR3: CASSIGGNEQFF. The DNA for the CDR3 is TGCGCCAGCAGCATAGGAGGCAATGAGCAGTTCTTC.